These 18 T cell receptor beta chains were sequenced from one sample in a study of regulatory T cells in long-lasting Graves disease. Researchers made TCR beta libraries by using iRepertoire HTBI primers and running Arm-PCR on CDR3 regions. TCRdb ran MiXCR on the multiplex PCR reads and lists one entry per CDR3 protein. The data contain about 660,000 distinct CDR3 sequences, 25% to 30% of them singletons. Time point in this sample: persistent/refractory GD, antithyroid drugs over 5 years with positive TRAb. The TCR library was made from RNA that had been extracted from PBMCs in TRIzol. Material: peripheral blood mononuclear cells (PBMCs), obtained when the disease was refractory, from a patient treated with antithyroid drugs. The source of these receptors is a female donor with Graves disease.

This clonotype was picked up a small number of times. The V call is TRBV5-1, the J call TRBJ2-7; 7 bases match TRBD1. After removal of 1 base from V and 2 bases from J, the junction contained 9 bases not matched to a gene. The CDR3 totals 16 residues. Germline V gives CDR1 SGHRS, CDR2 YFSETQ. CDR3 sequence reads: CASSLKRQGLAYEQYF. The CDR3 nucleotides are TGCGCCAGCAGCTTGAAACGACAGGGATTGGCCTACGAGCAGTACTTC.

This clonotype was seen repeatedly, ten times or more. The V gene is TRBV6-2 or TRBV6-3, the J gene TRBJ1-2; the D gene is possibly TRBD1 (6 bases). The germline V gene encodes CDR1 MNHEY and CDR2 SVGEGT. V shed 0 bases and J shed 4 bases, with 12 bases lying between them. This CDR3 contains 15 residues. The CDR3 DNA sequence: TGTGCCAGCAGTTACTCATTCGGACAGTCCTATGGCTACACCTTC. It specifies CASSYSFGQSYGYTF.

This clonotype was detected ten times or more. The rearrangement links TRBV12-3 or TRBV12-4 to TRBJ2-7; 8 bases align to TRBD1. The CDR3 is 15 amino acids. The junction had 11 bases not matched to a gene; V was cut back by 5 bases and J by 5 bases. The CDR3: CASSDLRDRFHEQYF. For the CDR3, the DNA is TGTGCCAGCAGTGACCTCCGGGACAGGTTCCACGAGCAGTACTTC.

The chain uses TRBV28 and TRBJ2-7; D is ambiguous. V lost 4 bases and J lost 5, with 21 bases in between. There are 16 residues in the CDR3. Per germline, CDR1 MDHEN and CDR2 SYDVKM. The CDR3 is CASSSVYSKGTHEQYF. The DNA for the CDR3 is TGTGCCAGCAGTTCAGTATATTCGAAGGGAACCCACGAGCAGTACTTC.

This clonotype was observed a few times. The chain joins TRBV10-3 to TRBJ1-4; no firm D call. The CDR3 is 13 residues long. Germline assignment: CDR1 ENHRY and CDR2 SYGVKD. Trimming took off 5 bases at V and 4 bases at J, with 8 bases between the two ends. The CDR3 sequence: CAISTAGNEKLFF. The CDR3, as DNA: TGTGCCATCAGTACGGCCGGTAATGAAAAACTGTTTTTT.

This clonotype was seen a single time. This chain links TRBV9 with TRBJ1-2; D possibly corresponds to TRBD1 (5 bases). The CDR3 totals 15 residues. The V and J ends lost 0 bases and 3 bases respectively, with 12 bases between them. The germline V gene encodes CDR1 SGDLS and CDR2 YYNGEE. For the CDR3, the DNA is TGTGCCAGCAGCGTAGATGTCGGGACTGACTATGGCTACACCTTC. It encodes CASSVDVGTDYGYTF.

This clonotype was counted many times. The chain links TRBV6-1 to TRBJ1-5; D is ambiguous. V was pared by 7 bases and J by 6 bases, with 16 bases between. The germline V gene has CDR1 MNHNS and CDR2 SASEGT. This CDR3 spans 14 amino acids. CDR3 protein: CASMDPRDVQPQHF. The CDR3, as DNA: TGTGCCAGCATGGACCCCCGGGATGTTCAGCCCCAGCATTTT.

A few counts support this clonotype. The genes are TRBV28 and TRBJ1-6, with TRBD1 identical over 9 bases. The germline CDR1 and CDR2 sequences are MDHEN and SYDVKM. Unmatched junction bases numbered 16, after V lost 4 bases and J lost 6 bases. The CDR3 is 19 amino acids. The CDR3 region has the DNA TGTGCCAGCAGTTACTTTGAAATTTTACAGGGGGCGATTAATTCACCCCTCCACTTT. It is translated as CASSYFEILQGAINSPLHF.

Points on this clonotype: At one end, the junction sequence differs from germline, possibly due to a read error. The J gene is TRBJ1-3, the V gene TRBV6-5, with a tentative D call TRBD1 (5 bases). Germline V gives CDR1 MNHEY, CDR2 SVGAGI. This CDR3 is built from 12 residues. This CDR3 is CASSYSEDTMYF. The CDR3 region has the DNA TGTGCCAGCAGTTACTCGGAGGACACCATGTATTTT.

In this sample, this clonotype turned up many times. This chain connects TRBV15 to TRBJ1-2, with 7 bases fitting TRBD1. The CDR3 contains 17 residues. Germline V gives CDR1 LNHNV, CDR2 YYDKDF (reference sequence). J gave up 2 bases and V 5 bases, and 14 bases lay outside the gene matches. CDR3 DNA: TGTGCCACCAGCTCCACAGACAGGGAACAACGGAACTATGGCTACACCTTC. Its translation is CATSSTDREQRNYGYTF.

This clonotype was picked up a small number of times. This chain connects TRBV12-3 or TRBV12-4 to TRBJ2-2; D uncertain. The CDR3 runs to 15 residues. Trimming took 4 bases from V and 1 from J, leaving 10 bases between them. The CDR3 sequence: CASSWEEVNTGELFF. The DNA for the CDR3 is TGTGCCAGCAGTTGGGAAGAAGTGAACACCGGGGAGCTGTTTTTT.

This clonotype was counted only a few times. V usage is TRBV11-2 and J usage is TRBJ1-5, with D possibly matching TRBD1 (5 bases). This CDR3 comprises 16 residues. The germline V gene encodes CDR1 SGHAT and CDR2 FQNNGV. Trimming cost V 1 base and J 0 bases, with 10 bases left between them. CDR3 region: CASSLVGGVSNQPQHF. The CDR3 bases are TGTGCCAGCAGCTTAGTGGGGGGGGTTAGCAATCAGCCCCAGCATTTT.

This clonotype was seen a handful of times. This chain uses TRBV29-1 with TRBJ1-2; maybe TRBD1 (6 bases). There are 18 residues in the CDR3. CDR1 and CDR2 from the germline V gene are SQVTM and ANQGSEA. The V and J ends lost 4 bases and 4 bases respectively, with 28 bases between them. In DNA, the CDR3 is TGCAGCGTTGTTGTCCCCAGGTTAGGAACAGGGCGCGCCTATGGCTACACCTTC. It yields the protein CSVVVPRLGTGRAYGYTF.

J is TRBJ1-1 and V is TRBV7-8; D is unclear. Germline values: CDR1 SGHVS, CDR2 FQNEAQ. V gave up 4 bases and J gave up 5 bases, with 8 bases separating them. CDR3 size: 12 residues. The CDR3 sequence: CASSSGMTEAFF. CDR3 sequence (DNA): TGTGCCAGCAGCTCGGGCATGACTGAAGCTTTCTTT.

The chain carries TRBV7-9 and TRBJ2-5, with D perhaps TRBD2 (5 bases). The length of the CDR3 is 11 residues. Deletions cut 5 bases from V and 9 bases from J, with 10 bases between. Looked up from germline, CDR1 is SEHNR and CDR2 is FQNEAQ (reference sequence). The CDR3 is CASSEGWAQYF. CDR3 DNA sequence: TGTGCCAGCAGCGAGGGTTGGGCCCAGTACTTC.

This clonotype has more than one count but fewer than ten. The chain employs TRBV6-2 or TRBV6-3 and TRBJ1-1, with 12 bases matching TRBD1. This CDR3 spans 16 amino acids. The ends lost 3 bases at V and 11 bases at J; junction bases unmatched: 13. Germline assignment: CDR1 MNHEY and CDR2 SVGEGT. This CDR3 is CASSYVGTGGENTAFF. The CDR3 coding sequence is TGTGCCAGCAGTTATGTGGGGACAGGGGGCGAGAATACCGCTTTCTTT.

V and J are TRBV6-1 and TRBJ2-5, with D possibly being TRBD1 (5 bases). Trimming pared 9 bases from V and 4 bases from J, leaving 18 bases between. Per germline, CDR1 MNHNS and CDR2 SASEGT. The CDR3 runs to 14 residues. Written as DNA, the CDR3 is TGTGCCAGTACCCTCGCAGGGTTGTTAGAGACCCAGTACTTC. Protein sequence: CASTLAGLLETQYF.

Comments on this clonotype: The germline gene is not matched at one end of the junction; a read error may be the cause. The J gene is TRBJ1-2, the V gene TRBV24-1, with 7 positions matching TRBD1. In germline, CDR1 is KGHDR, CDR2 SFDVKD. The CDR3 has 13 amino acids. CDR3 residues: CATGDRTGSGYTF. The CDR3 nucleotides read TGTGCCACCGGTGACCGGACAGGTTCGGGCTACACCTTC.